A selection of T cell receptor beta chains follows, all from one sample in a study of vaccination and CD4 T cells after COVID-19. These receptors have no identified antigens. TCRdb ran MiXCR on the PCR reads and lists one entry per CDR3 protein. Of 11,000 or so distinct CDR3 sequences in the sample, roughly 55% were seen once. The source material was CD4+ T cells from blood, cultured in vitro. The receptor set was obtained from a human donor who had recovered from COVID-19. Each CDR3 is given with its conserved first and last residue. A D gene is named only where the DNA matches it firmly. Only part of the rows carry a size: once, few, many, or a class if the clone is expanded.

clone_size	v_call	j_call	d_call	cdr3_aa	cdr3_nt
NA	TRBV12-5	TRBJ2-2	NA	CASGPRGSNTGELFF	TGTGCTAGTGGTCCCAGGGGTTCGAACACCGGGGAGCTGTTTTTT
few	TRBV6-1	TRBJ1-2	TRBD1	CASRGTGGWGYTF	TGTGCCAGCAGGGGGACAGGGGGTTGGGGCTACACCTTC
few	TRBV7-5	TRBJ1-5	NA	CISVSEALLPGGGIQPQHF	NA
NA	TRBV6-5	TRBJ2-2	TRBD2	CASSSTSGGLTGELFF	TGTGCCAGCAGTTCAACTAGCGGGGGACTCACCGGGGAGCTGTTTTTT
NA	TRBV20-1	TRBJ2-5	TRBD2	CSARRGGQETQYF	TGCAGTGCTAGAAGGGGAGGGCAAGAGACCCAGTACTTC
NA	TRBV7-2	TRBJ2-6	NA	CASSLGGANVLTF	TGTGCCAGCAGCTTAGGGGGGGCCAACGTCCTGACTTTC
NA	TRBV19	TRBJ2-6	NA	CASSIRYRYTHSGANVLTF	TGTGCCAGTAGTATCCGGTATCGCTATACACACTCTGGGGCCAACGTCCTGACTTTC
medium-sized	TRBV7-2	TRBJ2-5	TRBD1	CASSPRDRGIETQYF	TGTGCCAGCAGCCCCCGGGACAGGGGAATAGAGACCCAGTACTTC
once	TRBV11-3	TRBJ2-7	NA	CASSFGANPYEQYF	TGTGCCAGCAGCTTTGGTGCGAACCCCTACGAGCAGTACTTC
NA	TRBV5-1	TRBJ1-2	NA	CASSLEQGFGYTF	TGCGCCAGCAGCTTGGAACAGGGTTTCGGCTACACCTTC
NA	TRBV12-3/TRBV12-4	TRBJ2-2	NA	CASSLRLNTGELFF	TGTGCCAGCAGTTTAAGGCTGAACACCGGGGAGCTGTTTTTT
few	TRBV7-8	TRBJ2-1	NA	CASSSGVSYNEQFF	TGTGCCAGCAGCTCGGGGGTTTCCTACAATGAGCAGTTCTTC
few	TRBV20-1	TRBJ2-5	TRBD2	CSAIGTSGEETQYF	TGCAGTGCTATCGGGACTAGCGGGGAGGAGACCCAGTACTTC
NA	TRBV12-3/TRBV12-4	TRBJ2-5	TRBD2	CASSLALGGGETQYF	TGTGCCAGCAGTTTAGCCCTTGGGGGGGGAGAGACCCAGTACTTC
NA	TRBV12-3/TRBV12-4	TRBJ1-5	TRBD1	CASSLATGTGHNQPQHF	TGTGCCAGCAGTTTAGCTACCGGGACAGGGCACAATCAGCCCCAGCATTTT
NA	TRBV20-1	TRBJ2-7	TRBD2	CSAAGTSGGYEQYF	TGCAGTGCAGCGGGGACTAGCGGGGGCTACGAGCAGTACTTC
NA	TRBV6-1	TRBJ1-3	NA	CASSDGEGRSHTIYF	TGTGCCAGCAGTGACGGGGAGGGTAGGTCCCACACCATATATTTT
NA	TRBV4-1	TRBJ1-2	TRBD1	CASSHAQGDGYTF	TGCGCCAGCAGCCACGCCCAGGGGGATGGCTACACCTTC
NA	TRBV7-6	TRBJ1-1	NA	CASSLAAGVNTEAFF	TGTGCCAGCAGCTTAGCGGCAGGGGTCAACACTGAAGCTTTCTTT
NA	TRBV19	TRBJ2-3	NA	CASSIGGVIRDTQYF	TGTGCCAGTAGTATAGGAGGGGTGATACGGGATACGCAGTATTTT
NA	TRBV12-3/TRBV12-4	TRBJ1-2	TRBD1	CASSRLTGVQGSLYGYTF	TGTGCCAGCAGCCGCCTGACAGGGGTGCAGGGGTCCCTTTATGGCTACACCTTC
NA	TRBV5-1	TRBJ2-5	NA	CASSLGTRATETQYF	TGCGCCAGCAGCTTGGGTACCAGGGCCACGGAGACCCAGTACTTC
NA	TRBV12-3/TRBV12-4	TRBJ1-2	TRBD1	CASSPGQGISYTF	TGTGCCAGCAGTCCGGGACAGGGGATAAGCTACACCTTC
few	TRBV6-1	TRBJ1-5	NA	CASSEQPTENQPQHF	TGTGCCAGCAGTGAACAACCGACTGAGAACCAGCCCCAGCATTTT
NA	TRBV25-1	TRBJ2-5	TRBD1	CASSAYPGQGLGTQYF	TGTGCCAGCAGTGCATACCCGGGACAGGGATTGGGGACCCAGTACTTC
NA	TRBV18	TRBJ1-4	TRBD1	CASSRGQGGEKLFF	TGTGCCAGCTCACGAGGACAGGGTGGGGAAAAACTGTTTTTT
few	TRBV5-5	TRBJ2-7	NA	CASSLWTSYEQYF	TGTGCCAGCAGCTTGTGGACCAGCTACGAGCAGTACTTC
NA	TRBV30	TRBJ2-3	TRBD2	CAWSVQAGGTDTQYF	TGTGCCTGGAGTGTACAGGCGGGGGGCACAGATACGCAGTATTTT
NA	TRBV7-6	TRBJ2-5	NA	CASSLGSGVETQYF	TGTGCCAGCAGCTTAGGGTCAGGGGTGGAGACCCAGTACTTC
few	TRBV7-4	TRBJ1-4	NA	CASSLRVQSATNEKLFF	TGTGCCAGCAGCTTAAGGGTCCAAAGTGCAACTAATGAAAAACTGTTTTTT
NA	TRBV10-3	TRBJ2-6	TRBD1	CAISESRQGGAGANVLTF	TGTGCCATCAGTGAGTCCCGACAGGGGGGCGCTGGGGCCAACGTCCTGACTTTC
NA	TRBV6-5	TRBJ2-3	NA	CASSYADGSTDTQYF	TGTGCCAGCAGTTACGCGGACGGTAGCACAGATACGCAGTATTTT
NA	TRBV21-1	TRBJ1-2	NA	CASSTNRGCHGYTF	TGTGCCAGCAGCACAAACAGGGGCTGTCATGGCTACACCTTC
NA	TRBV9	TRBJ1-2	TRBD1	CASSVRTGGIYGYTF	TGTGCCAGCAGCGTAAGGACAGGGGGAATCTATGGCTACACCTTC
NA	TRBV11-3	TRBJ1-1	NA	CASSLEQGLKAFF	TGTGCCAGCAGCTTAGAACAGGGCTTGAAAGCTTTCTTT
few	TRBV7-9	TRBJ1-1	NA	CASSPGRRSSNTEAFF	TGTGCCAGCAGCCCCGGACGCCGGTCTTCGAACACTGAAGCTTTCTTT
NA	TRBV5-1	TRBJ2-1	TRBD2	CASSLGGGSYNEQFF	TGCGCCAGCAGCTTGGGGGGGGGCTCCTACAATGAGCAGTTCTTC
once	TRBV11-3	TRBJ1-1	NA	CASSFQTGLMNTEAFF	TGTGCCAGCAGCTTCCAGACGGGCCTAATGAACACTGAAGCTTTCTTT
NA	TRBV7-9	TRBJ1-1	NA	CASSLESSYTEAFF	TGTGCCAGCAGCTTAGAGAGCAGCTACACTGAAGCTTTCTTT
NA	TRBV7-9	TRBJ1-2	TRBD1	CASSLGRQGYGYTF	TGTGCCAGCAGCTTAGGGAGACAGGGATATGGCTACACCTTC
NA	TRBV15	TRBJ2-5	NA	CATSRARTLQETQYF	TGTGCCACCAGCAGGGCTCGGACGCTGCAAGAGACCCAGTACTTC
NA	TRBV5-5	TRBJ1-2	TRBD1	CASSLTGGGYGYTF	TGTGCCAGCAGCTTAACAGGGGGCGGCTATGGCTACACCTTC
few	TRBV19	TRBJ1-5	TRBD1	CASRPGQGPMSNQPQHF	TGTGCCAGTAGGCCGGGACAGGGGCCCATGAGCAATCAGCCCCAGCATTTT
NA	TRBV7-2	TRBJ1-2	NA	CASSSQGYGYTF	TGTGCCAGCAGCTCACAGGGCTATGGCTACACCTTC
few	TRBV7-2	TRBJ2-2	NA	CASSLSPTRAGELFF	TGTGCCAGCAGCTTGTCACCCACCCGGGCCGGGGAGCTGTTTTTT
NA	TRBV27	TRBJ2-2	NA	CASSSDTRDTGELFF	TGTGCCAGCAGTTCGGATACCAGGGACACCGGGGAGCTGTTTTTT
NA	TRBV5-4	TRBJ2-1	NA	CASSLLADFDNEQFF	TGTGCCAGCAGCTTGCTCGCGGACTTCGACAATGAGCAGTTCTTC
few	TRBV2	TRBJ2-1	NA	CASSEALVSNEQFF	TGTGCCAGCAGTGAAGCGCTAGTCAGTAATGAGCAGTTCTTC
NA	TRBV20-1	TRBJ2-5	NA	CSANYGGRGTQYF	TGCAGTGCTAACTACGGGGGGCGGGGGACCCAGTACTTC
large	TRBV7-2	TRBJ2-1	NA	CASTTFSGNEQFF	TGTGCCAGCACGACTTTCAGTGGCAATGAGCAGTTCTTC